This T cell receptor (beta chain) was recovered during a study of vaccination and CD4 T cells after COVID-19. Background on the study: Each control was exposed to a CEFX pool, an HIV-1 Nef pool, or no peptide at all.

Treatment given: roughly 10-day PBMC culture with coronavirus spike peptide pools or control peptides (ViraFEST assay). Alongside about 9.9 IU/ml IL-2 and 10 ug/ml peptide pools, PBMCs were cultured at roughly 2 million per well. This clonotype was seen only a few times. What it binds is unknown. At one of its ends the junction is not consistent with the germline gene, which may arise from a read error. The Oncomine TCR Beta short-read assay sequenced DNA from cultured CD4+ T cells. TCRdb processed the PCR reads anew with MiXCR; each CDR3 protein has one entry. Of about 14,000 distinct CDR3 sequences detected, 53% appear once; the ten largest clones hold over 9.5%. The sample comprised CD4+ T cells from blood, cultured in vitro. This receptor was identified in a human donor who had recovered from COVID-19.

The CDR3 bases are TGTGCCAGCAGCCCGACAGGGTCCTCCGAGCAGTACTTC. As protein: CASSPTGSSEQYF. The rearrangement joins TRBV7-6 to TRBJ2-7; 7 bases match TRBD1. The CDR3 totals 13 residues. Germline V gene lookup returns CDR1 SGHVS and CDR2 FNYEAQ.